This T cell receptor (beta chain) was recorded in a study of response to subunit inactivated influenza vaccine. General observations from the study: Each seasonal influenza vaccination, the authors suggested, recruits few new T cells.

This clonotype was recorded a few times. As yet, its antigen is unknown. The germline V gene has CDR1 MNHNS and CDR2 SASEGT. V was shortened by 6 bases and J by 9 bases, with 12 bases between the two germline ends. The CDR3 contains 13 residues. TCRdb recomputed calls from the RT-PCR reads with MiXCR, one row per CDR3 protein. Seen here are 400,000 to 550,000 distinct CDR3 sequences, less than 30% observed once, and the top ten hold 1.9%. The chain is built from TRBV6-1 and TRBJ1-6; D call uncertain. Specimen: CD4+ T cells sorted from PBMCs, collected 4 to 6 days after vaccination. The sequence was obtained from a man aged 45-65 years who received an inactivated influenza vaccine. CDR3 bases: TGTGCCAGCAGCCGTGATATGGGTTCACCCCTCCACTTT. Its protein is CASSRDMGSPLHF.